The clone carrying this TCR beta chain showed up just a few times. Its matching antigen is unknown. The sample belongs to a study of vaccination and CD4 T cells after COVID-19. Looking at the study overall: The peptides that stimulated the cells were overlapping spike peptides from SARS-CoV-2, HCoV-NL63, HCoV-OC43 and HCoV-229E.

The treatment denotes: approximately nine-day PBMC culture with coronavirus spike peptide pools or control peptides (ViraFEST assay). T cells were expanded with peptide pools, and expanded clonotypes were identified by TCR sequencing. The study sequenced cultured CD4+ T cell DNA using the Oncomine TCR Beta short-read assay. Researchers extracted genomic DNA from CD4+ T cells that had been cultured. TCRdb re-called the PCR reads with MiXCR, one entry per CDR3 protein. The sample lists 8,500 to 14,000 distinct CDR3 sequences, more than 25% occurring once. After removal of 5 bases from V and 4 bases from J, the junction contained 6 bases not matched to a gene. The CDR3 sequence is 13 residues long. In germline, CDR1 is DFQATT, CDR2 SNEGSKA (reference sequence).

The receptor was derived from a human donor with COVID-19. The specimen was cultured CD4+ T cells from blood. The V call is TRBV20-1, the J call TRBJ2-7, with 9 bases that match TRBD1. The CDR3 sequence is CSARGQGNYEQYF. Written as DNA, the CDR3 is TGCAGTGCTCGGGGACAGGGAAATTACGAGCAGTACTTC.